Below are 2 T cell receptor beta chains sequenced from a single sample in a study of cytomegalovirus exposure and HLA in healthy donors. The PCR was carried out with 60 Vbeta primers and 13 Jbeta primers. The repertoire was sequenced with immunoSEQ multiplex PCR; TCRdb's copy has only in-frame clones and lacks some. The profile covers 95,000 to 120,000 clones, with about 79% appearing a single time and roughly 2.5% taken by the ten largest. Sequencing input: PBMCs. These receptors were taken from a woman aged 18 to 35 in good health and CMV-seronegative.

The chain combines TRBV7-2 with TRBJ1-1; tentatively, D is TRBD1 (6 bases). The CDR3 loop spans 15 amino acids. Trimming pared 6 bases from V and 3 bases from J, leaving 17 bases between. The germline V gene encodes CDR1 SGHTA and CDR2 FQGNSA. The CDR3 DNA follows: TGTGCCAGCAGTTCACAGGGTCTTGCGGACACTGAAGCTTTCTTT. Its translation is CASSSQGLADTEAFF.

The chain has TRBV15 and TRBJ2-2; weak D call: TRBD1 (5 bases). Germline CDR1 LNHNV, CDR2 YYDKDF (reference sequence). The CDR3 spans 17 residues. V was pared by 3 bases and J by 0 bases, with 14 bases between. CDR3 DNA sequence: TGTGCCACCAGCAGGGACCTCAGGGCTGCGAACACCGGGGAGCTGTTTTTT. Amino acid sequence: CATSRDLRAANTGELFF. The full variable domain, rest sourced from reference TRBV15 and TRBJ2-2, is DAMVIQNPRYQVTQFGKPVTLSCSQTLNHNVMYWYQQKSSQAPKLLFHYYDKDFNNEADTPDNFQSRRPNTSFCFLDIRSPGLGDTAMYLCATSRDLRAANTGELFFGEGSRLTVL.